This section outlines one T cell receptor (beta chain) sequence together with its context. The data derive from a study of shared clonotypes between healthy human individuals. Study at large: Three plates were used per donor for CD4 naive, three for CD4 memory, two for CD8 naive and one for CD8 memory.

A CD45RA-negative memory subset and a CD45RA+ naive subset were separated from the CD4+ cells. CDR1 and CDR2 (germline): LNHNV, YYDKDF (reference sequence). This CDR3 spans 14 amino acids. Trimming removed 8 bases at V and 6 bases at J, with 14 bases between. At the deep level, the assay was run. DNA at about 200 ng, some 31,000 T cell genomes, went into sorted-subset replicate PCRs. Assay: immunoSEQ multiplex PCR; the TCRdb copy retains only in-frame clones and omits some. Here the sample spans under 1,100,000 clones, about three quarters being singletons. Sequenced input: memory CD4+ T cells sorted from blood. Subset indicated: CD45RA-negative fraction. The receptor was derived from a man aged 18 to 29 in good health. The rearrangement joins TRBV15 to TRBJ1-6; D possibly corresponds to TRBD1 (6 bases). The DNA of the CDR3 is TGTGCCACCGGTACAGGGTTAGTTAATTCACCCCTCCACTTT. Amino acid sequence: CATGTGLVNSPLHF.